Below, 9 T cell receptor beta chains from the same sample are listed, as sequenced in a study of cytomegalovirus exposure and HLA in healthy donors. TCRdb's table, derived via immunoSEQ multiplex PCR, lists solely in-frame clones and lacks some. The sample lists approximately 65,000 clones, around 93% occurring once. The sample was PBMCs. All receptors derive from a man aged 18 to 29 in good health and CMV-seronegative.

The chain carries TRBV7-2 and TRBJ2-7; perhaps TRBD2 as D (6 bases). This CDR3 comprises 15 residues. The V end was cut by 5 bases, the J end by 3 bases, with 17 bases between. Germline-derived CDR1 and CDR2 are SGHTA and FQGNSA. The CDR3: CASSEAHGGYYEQYF. The CDR3 coding sequence is TGTGCCAGCAGCGAAGCCCATGGAGGGTACTACGAGCAGTACTTC.

The rearrangement joins TRBV21-1 to TRBJ2-7; TRBD2, the table's D call, lacks a check against the DNA. TRBV21-1 is a pseudogene locus. This CDR3 contains 13 residues. CDR3: CAQRRPGDYEQYF. The CDR3 DNA is TGTGCCCAAAGAAGGCCGGGGGACTACGAGCAGTACTTC.

The chain's CDR3 is CASSQVHSGANTGELFF. The CDR3, as DNA: TGTGCCAGCAGCCAAGTCCATAGCGGGGCGAACACCGGGGAGCTGTTTTTT. The chain has TRBV4-2 and TRBJ2-2; 8 bases line up with TRBD2. The CDR3 has 17 residues. Per germline, CDR1 LGHNA and CDR2 YNFKEQ. Trimming at V came to 1 base and at J to 0 bases, leaving 4 bases not matched to a gene.

This clone was seen once. The V call is TRBV21-1, the J call TRBJ2-6; the table's D call, TRBD1, was not checked against the DNA. TRBV21-1 is flagged as a pseudogene. CDR3 length: 22 residues. The CDR3 DNA follows: TGTGCCAGCAGCAAAATGTACCTTGACGTGGGACAGGGGGGTACTGGGGCCAACGTCCTGACTTTC. Translated: CASSKMYLDVGQGGTGANVLTF.

The chain employs TRBV2 and TRBJ2-1; tentatively, D is TRBD1 (5 bases). There are 13 residues in the CDR3. Per germline, CDR1 SNHLY and CDR2 FYNNEI. V shed 0 bases and J shed 15 bases, with 15 bases lying between them. In DNA, the CDR3 is TGTGCCAGCAGTGAAGCCCCTGGCGGTAGGGGGTTCTTC. Translating it yields CASSEAPGGRGFF.

This clone was seen a single time. CDR3 amino acids: CASSLESQGQPQHF. For the CDR3, the DNA is TGTGCCAGCAGCCTAGAAAGTCAGGGACAGCCCCAGCATTTT. The rearrangement links TRBV6-6 to TRBJ1-5; weak D call: TRBD1 (5 bases). This CDR3 has 14 amino acids. Per germline, CDR1 MNHNY and CDR2 SVGAGI (reference sequence). With 6 bases removed from V and 7 bases from J, the gap between germline ends came to 16 bases.

The chain carries TRBV7-2 and TRBJ1-2; 9 positions match TRBD1. Germline loops: CDR1 SGHTA, CDR2 FQGNSA. The CDR3 is 14 residues long. V was clipped by 8 bases and J by 7 bases; unmatched bases: 11. CDR3 amino acids: CASESRDRVRGYTF. The CDR3 region has the DNA TGTGCCAGCGAAAGCCGGGACAGGGTGCGTGGCTACACCTTC. Full variable domain (remainder filled in from reference TRBV7-2 and TRBJ1-2): GAGVSQSPSNKVTEKGKDVELRCDPISGHTALYWYRQSLGQGLEFLIYFQGNSAPDKSGLPSDRFSAERTGGSVSTLTIQRTQQEDSAVYLCASESRDRVRGYTFGSGTRLTVV.

The chain links TRBV18 to TRBJ1-1; TRBD1 is a possible D gene (6 bases). The CDR3 consists of 15 residues. V shed 2 bases and J shed 4 bases, with 14 bases lying between them. Germline V gives CDR1 KGHSH, CDR2 LQKENI. CDR3 nucleotides: TGTGCCAGCTCACCAATCGAGGGGGTCGGCACTGAAGCTTTCTTT. This encodes CASSPIEGVGTEAFF. The full variable domain, rest sourced from reference TRBV18 and TRBJ1-1, is NAGVMQNPRHLVRRRGQEARLRCSPMKGHSHVYWYRQLPEEGLKFMVYLQKENIIDESGMPKERFSAEFPKEGPSILRIQQVVRGDSAAYFCASSPIEGVGTEAFFGQGTRLTVV.

The V and J genes are TRBV11-2 and TRBJ2-7, with D perhaps matching TRBD2 (5 bases). Germline assignment: CDR1 SGHAT and CDR2 FQNNGV. There are 14 residues in the CDR3. V dropped 1 base and J dropped 3 bases, with 10 bases sitting between them. CDR3 nucleotides: TGTGCCAGCAGCTTAGGCGGGCTAGGCTACGAGCAGTACTTC. Its protein product is CASSLGGLGYEQYF.